One and the same sample provided the 3 T cell receptor beta chains below, sequenced in a study of metastatic and nonmetastatic thyroid tumors. No treatment of any kind had been given to any patient before thyroid surgery. TCRdb re-clonotyped the PCR reads through MiXCR. The table has 25,000 to 40,000 clones, more than 15% seen once. The sample comprised blood. These receptors were obtained from a female donor with papillary thyroid cancer or a benign thyroid nodule (not recorded which). Some clones in this sample may be carry-over from other donors' samples.

In this sample, this clone turned up many times. The chain links TRBV7-3 to TRBJ2-1; TRBD2 matches at 10 bases. The CDR3 covers 16 residues. Germline CDR1 SGHTA, CDR2 FQGTGA. The V and J ends lost 2 bases and 2 bases, in that order; junction bases with no gene match: 3. The CDR3 DNA reads TGTGCCAGCAGCTTATTAGCGGGAGGAGCCTACAATGAGCAGTTCTTC. Protein: CASSLLAGGAYNEQFF.

This clone counts as medium-sized (0.01 to 0.1%). V is TRBV6-6 and J is TRBJ2-7; D could derive from TRBD1 or TRBD2 (5 bases each). Trimming took off 0 bases at V and 5 bases at J, with 14 bases between the two ends. Germline V gene data show CDR1 as MNHNY and CDR2 as SVGAGI (reference sequence). CDR3 length equals 15 residues. CDR3 protein: CASSYSRGRAHEQYF. CDR3 sequence (DNA): TGTGCCAGCAGTTACTCCCGGGGCAGGGCACACGAGCAGTACTTC.

The sample holds many counts of this clone. This sequence joins TRBV9 and TRBJ2-7; 10 positions match TRBD2. CDR1 and CDR2 from the germline V gene are SGDLS and YYNGEE. Trimming at V came to 4 bases and at J to 0 bases, leaving 7 bases not matched to a gene. This CDR3 is built from 16 residues. Here the CDR3 DNA reads TGTGCCAGCAGCCCCACAATAGCGGGAGGCTCCTACGAGCAGTACTTC. Its protein is CASSPTIAGGSYEQYF.